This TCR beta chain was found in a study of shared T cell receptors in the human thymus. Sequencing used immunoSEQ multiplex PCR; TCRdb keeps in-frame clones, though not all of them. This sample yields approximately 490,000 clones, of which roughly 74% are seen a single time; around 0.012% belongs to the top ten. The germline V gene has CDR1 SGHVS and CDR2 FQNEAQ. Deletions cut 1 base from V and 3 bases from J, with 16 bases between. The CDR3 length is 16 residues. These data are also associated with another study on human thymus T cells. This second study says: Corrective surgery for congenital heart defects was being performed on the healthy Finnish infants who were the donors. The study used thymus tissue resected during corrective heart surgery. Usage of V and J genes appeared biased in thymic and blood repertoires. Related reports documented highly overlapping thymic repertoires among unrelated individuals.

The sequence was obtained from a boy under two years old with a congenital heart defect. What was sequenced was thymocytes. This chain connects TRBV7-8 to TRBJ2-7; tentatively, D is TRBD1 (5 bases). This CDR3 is CASSLGFRTPIYEQYF. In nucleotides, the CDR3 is TGTGCCAGCAGCTTAGGGTTTAGGACACCTATCTACGAGCAGTACTTC.